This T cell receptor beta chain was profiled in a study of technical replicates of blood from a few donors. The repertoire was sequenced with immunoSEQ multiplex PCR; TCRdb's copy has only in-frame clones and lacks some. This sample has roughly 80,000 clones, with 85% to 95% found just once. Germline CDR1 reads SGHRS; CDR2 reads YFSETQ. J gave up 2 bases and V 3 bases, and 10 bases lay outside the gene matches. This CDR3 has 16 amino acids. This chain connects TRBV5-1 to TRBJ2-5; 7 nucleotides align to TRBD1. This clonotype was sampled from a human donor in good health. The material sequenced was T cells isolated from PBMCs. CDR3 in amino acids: CASSYFLTGLQETQYF. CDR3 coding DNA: TGCGCCAGCAGCTACTTTTTGACAGGGCTACAAGAGACCCAGTACTTC.